This entry lists 26 T cell receptor beta chains sequenced from one sample in a study of identical twins. TCRdb recomputed calls from the 5' RACE reads with MiXCR, one row per CDR3 protein. The table includes around 1.7 million distinct CDR3 sequences, around 33% detected once. The sample consisted of cord blood. These receptors were collected from a newborn girl in good health.

V and J are TRBV27 and TRBJ2-7; no definite D call. This CDR3 has 13 amino acids. Trimming removed 7 bases at V and 1 base at J, with 11 bases between. Per germline, CDR1 MNHEY and CDR2 SMNVEV (reference sequence). CDR3 sequence: CASMGGASYEQYF. CDR3 coding DNA: TGTGCCAGCATGGGCGGAGCGTCCTACGAGCAGTACTTC.

This clonotype has just a few counts. V gene TRBV7-2 combines with J gene TRBJ2-1; TRBD2 matches 9 bases. V lost 3 bases to trimming and J lost 3 bases; unmatched junction nucleotides: 15. Germline values: CDR1 SGHTA, CDR2 FQGNSA. This CDR3 spans 19 amino acids. CDR3 sequence (DNA): TGTGCCAGCAGCTTTACTAGCAGGTGGGGGACTAGCTTCTACAATGAGCAGTTCTTC. Its protein is CASSFTSRWGTSFYNEQFF.

The chain joins TRBV6-1 to TRBJ1-3; no definite D call. Germline V gene lookup returns CDR1 MNHNS and CDR2 SASEGT. The CDR3 is 15 amino acids. Trimming cost V 2 bases and J 0 bases, with 8 bases left between them. CDR3: CASSELGYSGNTIYF. Here the CDR3 DNA reads TGTGCCAGCAGTGAATTGGGCTACTCTGGAAACACCATATATTTT.

This clonotype was counted only a few times. In DNA, the CDR3 is TGTGCCAGCAGTTTCCAGGGGCCGTCTGGCTACACCTTC. Its translation: CASSFQGPSGYTF. V gene TRBV6-5 combines with J gene TRBJ1-2; TRBD1 is a possible D gene (6 bases). The CDR3 totals 13 residues. Between the trimmed V and J ends, which lost 4 bases and 7 bases, there was a span of 13 bases. The germline CDR1 and CDR2 sequences are MNHEY and SVGAGI.

The chain has TRBV18 and TRBJ1-1; tentatively, D is TRBD1 (6 bases). Germline loops: CDR1 KGHSH, CDR2 LQKENI. CDR3 length equals 14 residues. Trimming took 2 bases from V and 9 from J, leaving 16 bases between them. CDR3 sequence: CASSPSGEGEKAFF. CDR3 sequence (DNA): TGTGCCAGCTCACCATCGGGGGAGGGGGAAAAAGCTTTCTTT.

V usage is TRBV27 and J usage is TRBJ2-3; 14 nucleotides align to TRBD2. Germline CDR1 is MNHEY and CDR2 is SMNVEV (reference sequence). CDR3 length: 16 amino acids. The V gene end was trimmed by 6 bases and the J gene end by 2 bases; junction bases not matched to a gene: 4. The CDR3 DNA sequence: TGTGCCAGCAGACGACTAGCGGGGGGGGTCACAGATACGCAGTATTTT. This encodes CASRRLAGGVTDTQYF.

The V call is TRBV28, the J call TRBJ2-3; TRBD2 matches 7 bases. Looked up from germline, CDR1 is MDHEN and CDR2 is SYDVKM. The V segment lost 3 bases and the J segment 6 bases; nucleotides outside the gene matches: 15. This CDR3 has 17 residues. CDR3 coding DNA: TGTGCCAGCAGTTTTTTCAGCTGGGGGAGGGCCCGCGATACGCAGTATTTT. The encoded protein is CASSFFSWGRARDTQYF.

The chain recombines TRBV2 with TRBJ1-1, with D possibly matching TRBD1 (5 bases). This CDR3 has 17 residues. Trimming stripped 11 bases from V and 1 base from J, with 26 bases between. Germline CDR1 reads SNHLY; CDR2 reads FYNNEI. The CDR3 region is CASKSALKGRGNTEAFF. The CDR3 nucleotides are TGTGCCTCCAAGTCAGCTCTAAAAGGGAGGGGGAACACTGAAGCTTTCTTT. The full variable domain, rest sourced from reference TRBV2 and TRBJ1-1, is EPEVTQTPSHQVTQMGQEVILRCVPISNHLYFYWYRQILGQKVEFLVSFYNNEISEKSEIFDDQFSVERPDGSNFTLKIRSTKLEDSAMYFCASKSALKGRGNTEAFFGQGTRLTVV.

A note on this clonotype: An end of the junction does not agree with germline; a read error may underlie this. The V call is TRBV9, the J call TRBJ2-7; D perhaps matches TRBD2 (5 bases). The germline V gene has CDR1 SGDLS and CDR2 YYNGEE. The CDR3 contains 15 residues. The CDR3 DNA follows: TGTACCAGCAGCGAGGGAGCCTTGAGTACCTACGAGCAGTACTTC. It encodes CTSSEGALSTYEQYF.

This clonotype was counted between two and nine times. V usage is TRBV15 and J usage is TRBJ2-7; TRBD1 matches 9 bases. Gene TRBJ2-5 matches the end of the DNA better, so the J call may be wrong. Germline loops: CDR1 LNHNV, CDR2 YYDKDF (reference sequence). The CDR3 length is 16 residues. In nucleotides, the CDR3 is TGTGCCACCAGCCGGCGGGGGACAGGGTTAGGGGAGACCCAGTACTTC. It codes for CATSRRGTGLGETQYF.

The rearrangement links TRBV20-1 to TRBJ2-3, with 7 nucleotides matching TRBD2. V lost 3 bases and J lost 5; bases outside the gene matches: 14. Germline-derived CDR1 and CDR2 are DFQATT and SNEGSKA (reference sequence). This CDR3 is built from 16 residues. CDR3 sequence (DNA): TGCAGTGCTAGTGTGCGCGGGGGATCCTCTCAAGATACGCAGTATTTT. This encodes CSASVRGGSSQDTQYF.

V gene TRBV29-1 combines with J gene TRBJ1-2; D is possibly TRBD1 (6 bases). Trimming left V 0 bases short and J 0 bases short, with 17 bases between. Germline V gives CDR1 SQVTM, CDR2 ANQGSEA. The CDR3 covers 17 residues. CDR3 nucleotide sequence: TGCAGCGTTGAAGATCAGATCAGGAGGGGGGCTAACTATGGCTACACCTTC. Translation gives CSVEDQIRRGANYGYTF.

This clonotype was detected only a few times. The chain is built from TRBV6-6 and TRBJ2-1; 10 nucleotides align to TRBD2. V dropped 6 bases and J dropped 0; count of bases not matched to a gene: 8. The CDR3 length is 17 residues. Looked up from germline, CDR1 is MNHNY and CDR2 is SVGAGI (reference sequence). DNA of the CDR3: TGTGCCAGCAGGCATACAAGGACTAGCGGCTCCTACAATGAGCAGTTCTTC. Translating it yields CASRHTRTSGSYNEQFF.

This clonotype was counted once. The chain recombines TRBV20-1 with TRBJ2-7, with 7 bases aligning to TRBD2. This CDR3 has 13 residues. From germline, CDR1 is DFQATT and CDR2 SNEGSKA (reference sequence). V lost 8 bases, J lost 7 bases, and 14 bases stayed unmatched. CDR3 sequence reads: CSLLRTRSNEQYF. The DNA for the CDR3 is TGCAGTCTTCTGCGGACTAGAAGCAATGAGCAGTACTTC.

This clonotype has a handful of counts. The chain recombines TRBV7-2 with TRBJ2-7, with 9 nucleotides matching TRBD2. The CDR3 spans 15 residues. J gave up 3 bases and V 1 base, and 4 bases lay outside the gene matches. Germline assignment: CDR1 SGHTA and CDR2 FQGNSA. The CDR3 DNA reads TGTGCCAGCAGCTTAGGGGGACTAGCTATCTACGAGCAGTACTTC. Translated, it gives CASSLGGLAIYEQYF.

This clonotype showed up just once. The J gene is TRBJ2-1, the V gene TRBV9; 14 nucleotides align to TRBD2. CDR1 and CDR2 from the germline V gene are SGDLS and YYNGEE. V dropped 5 bases and J dropped 4; count of bases not matched to a gene: 8. The CDR3 consists of 17 residues. The CDR3 nucleotides are TGTGCCAGCAGACCCGGGACTAGCGGGGGACTTTACAATGAGCAGTTCTTC. Translation: CASRPGTSGGLYNEQFF.

The rearrangement uses TRBV2 and TRBJ2-1; D remains unclear. CDR1 and CDR2 (germline): SNHLY, FYNNEI. Trimming removed 5 bases from V and 6 bases from J, with 14 bases in between. The CDR3 sequence is 14 residues long. The CDR3, as DNA: TGTGCCAGCAGTCTTCGGCGTCCCTCCAATGAGCAGTTCTTC. Protein: CASSLRRPSNEQFF.

The chain employs TRBV20-1 and TRBJ2-3; D not certain. The germline V and J ends were trimmed by 6 bases and 2 bases, with 12 bases remaining between them. CDR1 and CDR2 from the germline V gene are DFQATT and SNEGSKA (reference sequence). The CDR3 loop spans 13 amino acids. The CDR3 sequence: CSASKQATDTQYF. CDR3 bases: TGCAGTGCGAGTAAGCAGGCCACAGATACGCAGTATTTT.

This clonotype was seen a handful of times. The rearrangement links TRBV12-3 or TRBV12-4 to TRBJ1-1, with D possibly TRBD1 on 5 matching bases. V shed 6 bases and J shed 8 bases, with 19 bases lying between them. This CDR3 is built from 14 residues. The CDR3 reads CASREGFLRREAFF. The CDR3 DNA reads as TGTGCCAGCAGGGAGGGGTTCCTCCGGCGAGAAGCTTTCTTT.

This clonotype was seen more than once but under ten times. The V and J genes are TRBV2 and TRBJ2-4, with D unresolved. Trimming cost V 6 bases and J 1 base, with 16 bases left between them. The CDR3 consists of 16 residues. Per germline, CDR1 SNHLY and CDR2 FYNNEI. As DNA, the CDR3 is TGTGCCAGCAGACCAACCAGGACCGGGGCCAAAAACATTCAGTACTTC. It is translated as CASRPTRTGAKNIQYF.

As concerns this clonotype: Sequence at one end of the junction differs from germline and may be a read error. The chain uses TRBV5-4 and TRBJ1-4, with D possibly matching TRBD1 (6 bases). CDR3 length: 14 residues. The germline gives CDR1 SGHNT, CDR2 YYREEE (reference sequence). The CDR3 sequence: CAGSLQGRGEKLFF. The CDR3 DNA reads as TGTGCCGGCAGCTTGCAGGGGAGGGGTGAAAAACTGTTTTTT.

This clonotype was recorded a few times. The V gene is TRBV11-2, the J gene TRBJ1-1, with a tentative D call TRBD1 (6 bases). The CDR3 has 16 amino acids. The germline CDR1 and CDR2 sequences are SGHAT and FQNNGV. V was clipped by 1 base and J by 0 bases, with 12 bases between them. The CDR3 DNA reads as TGTGCCAGCAGCTTAGCGGGGGCGGTCTTGAACACTGAAGCTTTCTTT. Its translation: CASSLAGAVLNTEAFF.

The gene calls are TRBV3-1 and TRBJ2-2, with D tentatively TRBD2 (6 bases). The germline V and J ends were trimmed by 5 bases and 3 bases, with 10 bases remaining between them. From germline, CDR1 is LGHDT and CDR2 YNNKEL (reference sequence). The CDR3 runs 14 residues. Here the CDR3 DNA reads TGTGCCAGCAGCGGGGACTTATACACCGGGGAGCTGTTTTTT. Its protein product is CASSGDLYTGELFF.

This clonotype was detected many times. The CDR3 sequence: CASSLGTLQETQYF. DNA for the CDR3: TGTGCCAGCAGTTTAGGGACTCTACAAGAGACCCAGTACTTC. The chain links TRBV12-3 or TRBV12-4 to TRBJ2-5; D is perhaps TRBD2 (5 bases). The CDR3 has 14 amino acids. With 1 base removed from V and 2 bases from J, the gap between germline ends came to 8 bases.

Ten or more counts support this clonotype. The chain combines TRBV5-1 with TRBJ2-1; D gene unclear. This CDR3 has 15 residues. Trimming removed 7 bases from V and 2 bases from J, with 16 bases in between. CDR1 is SGHRS, CDR2 YFSETQ, per germline. The CDR3 sequence is CASSVWGSPYNEQFF. The CDR3 region has the DNA TGCGCCAGCTCCGTCTGGGGTTCCCCCTACAATGAGCAGTTCTTC.

This clonotype was seen a handful of times. This chain links TRBV7-9 with TRBJ2-7; D possibly corresponds to TRBD2 (6 bases). V lost 3 bases and J 3 bases, leaving 21 bases between the germline ends. The CDR3 is 17 residues long. The V gene's germline CDR1 is SEHNR and CDR2 FQNEAQ (reference sequence). The CDR3 coding sequence is TGTGCCAGCAGCTTCCTTGGGGGATCGAGCGGGTTCTACGAGCAGTACTTC. This encodes CASSFLGGSSGFYEQYF.